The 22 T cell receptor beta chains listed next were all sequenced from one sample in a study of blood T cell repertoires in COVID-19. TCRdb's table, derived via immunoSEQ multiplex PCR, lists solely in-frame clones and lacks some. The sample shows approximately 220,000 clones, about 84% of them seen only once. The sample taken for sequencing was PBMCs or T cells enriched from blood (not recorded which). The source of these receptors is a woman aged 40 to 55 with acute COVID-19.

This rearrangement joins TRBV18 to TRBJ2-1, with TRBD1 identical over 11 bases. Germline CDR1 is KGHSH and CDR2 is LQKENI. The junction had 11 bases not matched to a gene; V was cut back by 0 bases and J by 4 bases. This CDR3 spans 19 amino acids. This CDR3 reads CASSPPRTGGVLTYNEQFF. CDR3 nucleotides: TGTGCCAGCTCACCACCGAGGACAGGGGGCGTCCTTACTTACAATGAGCAGTTCTTC.

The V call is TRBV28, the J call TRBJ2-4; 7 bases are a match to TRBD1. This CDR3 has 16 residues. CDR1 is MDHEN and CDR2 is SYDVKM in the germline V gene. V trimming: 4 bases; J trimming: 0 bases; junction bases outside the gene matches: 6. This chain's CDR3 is CASSYGTALAKNIQYF. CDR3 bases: TGTGCCAGCAGTTATGGGACAGCGCTAGCCAAAAACATTCAGTACTTC.

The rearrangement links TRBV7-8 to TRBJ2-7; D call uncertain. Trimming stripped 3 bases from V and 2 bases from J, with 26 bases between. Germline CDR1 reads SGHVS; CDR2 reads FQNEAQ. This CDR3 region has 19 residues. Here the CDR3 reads CASSFYSRAANKGPYEQYF. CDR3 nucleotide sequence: TGTGCCAGCAGCTTTTATTCTCGTGCGGCGAATAAAGGCCCCTACGAGCAGTACTTC.

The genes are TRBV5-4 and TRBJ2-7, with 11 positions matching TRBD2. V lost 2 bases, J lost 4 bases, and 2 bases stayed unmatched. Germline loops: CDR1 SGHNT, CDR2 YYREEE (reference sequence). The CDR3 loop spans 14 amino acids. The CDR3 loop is CASSFSGREYEQYF. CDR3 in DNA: TGTGCCAGCAGCTTTAGCGGGAGGGAATACGAGCAGTACTTC.

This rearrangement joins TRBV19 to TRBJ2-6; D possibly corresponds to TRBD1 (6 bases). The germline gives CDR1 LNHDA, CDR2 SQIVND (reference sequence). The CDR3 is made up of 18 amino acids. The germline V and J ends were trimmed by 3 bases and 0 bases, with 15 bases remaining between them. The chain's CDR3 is CASSIRAGVTSGANVLTF. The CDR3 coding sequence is TGTGCCAGTAGTATTAGGGCAGGGGTGACCTCTGGGGCCAACGTCCTGACTTTC.

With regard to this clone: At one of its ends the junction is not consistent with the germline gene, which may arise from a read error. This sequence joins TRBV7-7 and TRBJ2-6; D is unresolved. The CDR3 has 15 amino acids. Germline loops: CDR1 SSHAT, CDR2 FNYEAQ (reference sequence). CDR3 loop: CASSETAAGANVLTF. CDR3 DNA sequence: TGTGCTAGCAGCGAGACTGCTGCTGGGGCCAACGTCCTGACTTTC. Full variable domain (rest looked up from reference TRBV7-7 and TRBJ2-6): GAGVSQSPRYKVTKRGQDVTLRCDPISSHATLYWYQQALGQGPEFLTYFNYEAQPDKSGLPSDRFSAERPEGSISTLTIQRTEQRDSAMYRCASSETAAGANVLTFGAGSRLTVL.

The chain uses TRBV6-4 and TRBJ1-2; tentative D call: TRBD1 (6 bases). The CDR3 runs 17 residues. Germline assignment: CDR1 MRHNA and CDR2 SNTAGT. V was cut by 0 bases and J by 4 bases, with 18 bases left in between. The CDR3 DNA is TGTGCCAGCAGTGACTCAGCGGCGGGGGCGAACCTCTATGGCTACACCTTC. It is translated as CASSDSAAGANLYGYTF.

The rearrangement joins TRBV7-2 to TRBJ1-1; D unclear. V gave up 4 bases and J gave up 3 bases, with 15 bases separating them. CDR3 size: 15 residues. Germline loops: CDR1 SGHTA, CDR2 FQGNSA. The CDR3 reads CASSSHWVEDTEAFF. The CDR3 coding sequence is TGTGCCAGCAGCTCCCACTGGGTGGAGGACACTGAAGCTTTCTTT.

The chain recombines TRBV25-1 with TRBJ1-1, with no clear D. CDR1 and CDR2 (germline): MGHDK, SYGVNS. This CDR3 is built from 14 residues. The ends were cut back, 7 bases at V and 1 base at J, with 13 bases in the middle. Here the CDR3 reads CASTHGAGNTEAFF. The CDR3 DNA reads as TGTGCCAGCACCCACGGAGCCGGGAACACTGAAGCTTTCTTT.

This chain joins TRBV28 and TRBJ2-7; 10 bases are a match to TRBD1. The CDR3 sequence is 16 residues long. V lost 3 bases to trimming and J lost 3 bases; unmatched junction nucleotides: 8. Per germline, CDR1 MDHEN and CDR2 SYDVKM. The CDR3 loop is CASSFGSGTGVYEQYF. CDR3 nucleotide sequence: TGTGCCAGCAGTTTTGGGTCCGGGACAGGGGTCTACGAGCAGTACTTC.

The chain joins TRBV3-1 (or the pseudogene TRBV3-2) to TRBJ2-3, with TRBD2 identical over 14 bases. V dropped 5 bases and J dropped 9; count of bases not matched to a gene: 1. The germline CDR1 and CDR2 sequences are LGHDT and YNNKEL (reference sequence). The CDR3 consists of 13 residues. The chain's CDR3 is CASSGTSGSTQYF. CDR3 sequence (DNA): TGTGCCAGCAGCGGGACTAGCGGGAGCACGCAGTATTTT.

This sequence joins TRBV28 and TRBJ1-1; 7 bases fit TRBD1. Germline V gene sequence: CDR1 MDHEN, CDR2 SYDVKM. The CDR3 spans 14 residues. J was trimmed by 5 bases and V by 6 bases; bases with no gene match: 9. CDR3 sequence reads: CASSLRGIRTEAFF. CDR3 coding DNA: TGTGCCAGCAGCCTCAGGGGGATAAGAACTGAAGCTTTCTTT.

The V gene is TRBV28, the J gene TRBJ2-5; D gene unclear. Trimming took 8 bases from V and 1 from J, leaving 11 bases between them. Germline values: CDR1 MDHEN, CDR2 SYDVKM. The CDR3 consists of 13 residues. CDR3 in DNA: TGTGCCAGCTCCTTCCCTCCCCAAGAGACCCAGTACTTC. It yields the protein CASSFPPQETQYF.

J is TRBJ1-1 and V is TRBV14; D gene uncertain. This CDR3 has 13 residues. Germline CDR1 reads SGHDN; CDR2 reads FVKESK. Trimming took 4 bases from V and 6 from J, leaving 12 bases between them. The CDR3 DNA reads TGTGCCAGCAGCCTTACTACTGGCGCTGAAGCTTTCTTT. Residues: CASSLTTGAEAFF.

The CDR3 region has the DNA TGTGCCAGCAGTCCCTCCGGGACAGGACATCAGCCCCAGCATTTT. This encodes CASSPSGTGHQPQHF. V and J are TRBV13 and TRBJ1-5; 8 bases agree with TRBD1. Per germline, CDR1 PRHDT and CDR2 FYEKMQ (reference sequence). The CDR3 has 15 residues. Trimming took 6 bases from V and 5 from J; bases not matched to a gene: 9.

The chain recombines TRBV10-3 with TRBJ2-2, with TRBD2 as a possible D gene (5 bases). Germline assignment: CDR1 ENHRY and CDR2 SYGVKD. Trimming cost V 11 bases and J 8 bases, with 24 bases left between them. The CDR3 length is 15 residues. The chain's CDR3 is CAVKSGSASGGELFF. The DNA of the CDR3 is TGTGCCGTCAAGTCCGGGTCGGCTTCGGGAGGGGAGCTGTTTTTT.

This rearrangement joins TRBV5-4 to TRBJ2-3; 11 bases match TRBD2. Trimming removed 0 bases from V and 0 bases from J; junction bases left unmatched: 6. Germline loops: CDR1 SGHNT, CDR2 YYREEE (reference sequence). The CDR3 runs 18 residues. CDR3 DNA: TGTGCCAGCAGCTTGGGACTAGCGGGATTGGTCAGCACAGATACGCAGTATTTT. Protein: CASSLGLAGLVSTDTQYF.

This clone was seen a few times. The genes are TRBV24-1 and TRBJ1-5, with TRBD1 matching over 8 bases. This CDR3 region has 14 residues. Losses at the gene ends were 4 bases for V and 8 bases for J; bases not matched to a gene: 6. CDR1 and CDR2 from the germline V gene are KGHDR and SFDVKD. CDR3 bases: TGTGCCACCAGTGACAGGACAGGGTTTAAGCCCCAGCATTTT. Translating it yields CATSDRTGFKPQHF.

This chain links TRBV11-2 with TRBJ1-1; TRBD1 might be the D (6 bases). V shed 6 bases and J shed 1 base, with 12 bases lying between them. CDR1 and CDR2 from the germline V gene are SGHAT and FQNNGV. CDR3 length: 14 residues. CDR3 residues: CASRPRTANTEAFF. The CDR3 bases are TGTGCCAGCAGGCCAAGGACAGCGAACACTGAAGCTTTCTTT.

CDR3 protein: CASSLAGGTGELFF. The CDR3 DNA follows: TGTGCCAGCAGCTTAGCGGGAGGCACCGGGGAGCTGTTTTTT. V usage is TRBV5-4 and J usage is TRBJ2-2, with TRBD2 identical over 9 bases. Trimming at V came to 2 bases and at J to 4 bases, leaving 0 bases not matched to a gene. The germline V gene encodes CDR1 SGHNT and CDR2 YYREEE (reference sequence). The length of the CDR3 is 14 residues.

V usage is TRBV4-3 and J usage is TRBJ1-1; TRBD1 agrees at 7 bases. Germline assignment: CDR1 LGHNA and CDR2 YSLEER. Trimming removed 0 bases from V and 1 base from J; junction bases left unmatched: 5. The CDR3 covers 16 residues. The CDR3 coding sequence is TGCGCCAGCAGCCAAGAACAGGGGCGTGGGAACACTGAAGCTTTCTTT. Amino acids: CASSQEQGRGNTEAFF.

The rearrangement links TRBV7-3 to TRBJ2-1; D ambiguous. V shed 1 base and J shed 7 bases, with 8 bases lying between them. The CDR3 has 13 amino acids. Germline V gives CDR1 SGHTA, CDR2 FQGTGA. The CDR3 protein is CASSLMVQNEQFF. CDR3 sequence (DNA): TGTGCCAGCAGCTTAATGGTCCAGAATGAGCAGTTCTTC.